This entry describes one T cell receptor beta chain. This clone was recorded a few times. It lacks a known antigen. It has no much larger one-base neighbor in the sample; base qualities were not kept. The data derive from a study of immune evolution from preneoplasia to lung adenocarcinoma (dated by TCRdb to the early 2020s). Notes on the research overall: HLA loss of heterozygosity was seen in roughly 6.6%, 14% and 36% of AIS, MIA and ADC lesions, and in no AAH lesions. Resected precursor lesions (AAH, AIS, MIA) and invasive adenocarcinomas were compared with paired morphologically normal lung tissue. Immune contexture across lung adenocarcinoma precursors and invasive adenocarcinoma was profiled using immune gene expression, TCR sequencing and multiplex immunofluorescence. It was reported in the study that about a hundred samples were used for TCR sequencing. Sample size was determined by specimen availability and not by a prior power calculation. The immune data were integrated with whole exome sequencing and methylation data from the same cohort of nodules. A total of around 58 patients with pulmonary nodules who underwent surgical resection were included in the overall cohort. POLYSOLVER was used to infer Class I HLA alleles from exome data, while LOHHLA was used to detect allele-specific HLA loss. TCR sequencing data came from a few dozen patients.

Between the mid-2010s and the late 2010s, the patients underwent resection in either Japan or China. Histologic diagnosis of each case was confirmed independently by two lung cancer pathologists on H&E slides. Macro-dissection after pathologic assessment enriched premalignant or tumor cells for nucleic acid extraction. The AllPrep DNA/RNA FFPE Kit was used to isolate DNA from FFPE tissue. TCR beta CDR3 regions were sequenced from DNA using the immunoSEQ hsTCRbeta Kit. Under the source paper's analysis protocol: TCR sequencing data were analysed with the ImmunoSEQ Analyzer. T cell clonality was defined as 1 minus Pielou's evenness, as computed on productive rearrangements. T cell diversity was measured with the inverse Simpson index on productive templates. T cell density was TCR beta template counts normalized to usable DNA, estimated by amplifying and sequencing housekeeping genes. TCR metrics were compared across histologic stages using two-sided Kruskal-Wallis tests. This immuneACCESS table, as held by TCRdb, lists in-frame sequences with V and J called but not all clones. Of the missing ones, under half trace to an unresolved V gene in checked studies; the others have no known cause. V and J calls plus clone size are reproduced from that table; the DNA served to infer D and trimming. For this sample the table gives under 45,000 clones, of which over 75% were detected only once. The ten largest clones add up to 4% to 5% of the sample.

The germline V gene sets CDR1 to SGHRS and CDR2 to YFSETQ. Including the terminal cysteine and phenylalanine, the CDR3 comprises 15 residues. This entry keeps only the CDR3 DNA: 45 bases, framed from base 1. V is trimmed back by 4 bases and J by 1 base, and the junction contains 7 bases that no gene match accounts for. On the study overall, not on this receptor specifically: All patients were from Japan and China, so applicability to Western populations was uncertain. Normal lung had the highest top T cell clone frequencies, and these frequencies appeared to fall progressively from AAH through AIS, MIA and invasive adenocarcinoma. Clonality was highest in normal lung, while later-stage lesions appeared to show lower clonality but higher T cell density and diversity. Compared with EGFR-mutant or double wild-type lesions, KRAS-mutant nodules had the highest T cell clonality. The findings reflected association rather than direct causation, and larger cohorts with long-term follow-up and longitudinal biopsies were considered necessary.

This receptor chain uses TRBV5-1 and TRBJ1-1; 7 bases in between match TRBD1. Sequenced input: FFPE invasive lung adenocarcinoma tissue. This specimen's cell subset or site label, per the study, means: frankly invasive lung adenocarcinoma (ADC). This receptor was taken from a person aged 55 to 70 with lung adenocarcinoma. The nucleotides are TGCGCCAGCAGCAACGGACAGGATCGGAACACTGAAGCTTTCTTT. Its protein is CASSNGQDRNTEAFF.